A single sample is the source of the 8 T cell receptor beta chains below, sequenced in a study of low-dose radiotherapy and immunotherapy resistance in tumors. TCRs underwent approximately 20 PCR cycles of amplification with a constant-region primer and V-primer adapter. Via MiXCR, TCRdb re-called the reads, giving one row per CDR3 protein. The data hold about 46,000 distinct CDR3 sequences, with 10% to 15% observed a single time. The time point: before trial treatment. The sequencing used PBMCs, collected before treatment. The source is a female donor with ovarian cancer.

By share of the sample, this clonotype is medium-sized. In DNA, the CDR3 is TGTGCCAGCAGCGCACATGACAGGGCGCGGCGCACTGAAGCTTTCTTT. Protein sequence: CASSAHDRARRTEAFF. This chain joins TRBV13 and TRBJ1-1; 7 nucleotides align to TRBD1. Germline V gives CDR1 PRHDT, CDR2 FYEKMQ (reference sequence). V lost 5 bases to trimming and J lost 4 bases; unmatched junction nucleotides: 13. The CDR3 sequence is 16 residues long.

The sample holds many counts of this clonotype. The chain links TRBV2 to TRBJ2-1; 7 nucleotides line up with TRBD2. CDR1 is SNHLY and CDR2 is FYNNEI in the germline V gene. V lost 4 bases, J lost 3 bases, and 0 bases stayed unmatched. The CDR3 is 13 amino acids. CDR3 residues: CASSGTSYNEQFF. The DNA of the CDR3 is TGTGCCAGCAGTGGGACTAGCTACAATGAGCAGTTCTTC.

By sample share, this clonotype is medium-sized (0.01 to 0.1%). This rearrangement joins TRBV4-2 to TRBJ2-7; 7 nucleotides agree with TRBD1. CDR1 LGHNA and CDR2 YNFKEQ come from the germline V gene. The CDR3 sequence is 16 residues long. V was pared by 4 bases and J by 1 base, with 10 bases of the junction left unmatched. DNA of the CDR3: TGTGCCAGCAGCCGAGCTGAGGGACAGCTATCCTACGAGCAGTACTTC. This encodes CASSRAEGQLSYEQYF.

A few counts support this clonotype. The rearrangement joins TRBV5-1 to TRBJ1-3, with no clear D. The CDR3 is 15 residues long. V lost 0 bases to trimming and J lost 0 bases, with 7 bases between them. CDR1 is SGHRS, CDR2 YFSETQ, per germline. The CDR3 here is CASSLDGSSGNTIYF. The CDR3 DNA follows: TGCGCCAGCAGCTTGGATGGGAGCTCTGGAAACACCATATATTTT.

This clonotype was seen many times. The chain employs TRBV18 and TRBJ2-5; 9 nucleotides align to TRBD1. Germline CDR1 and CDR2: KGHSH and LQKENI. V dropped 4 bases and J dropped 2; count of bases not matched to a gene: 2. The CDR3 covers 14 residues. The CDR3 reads CASSRQGGQETQYF. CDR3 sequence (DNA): TGTGCCAGCTCACGACAGGGGGGACAAGAGACCCAGTACTTC.

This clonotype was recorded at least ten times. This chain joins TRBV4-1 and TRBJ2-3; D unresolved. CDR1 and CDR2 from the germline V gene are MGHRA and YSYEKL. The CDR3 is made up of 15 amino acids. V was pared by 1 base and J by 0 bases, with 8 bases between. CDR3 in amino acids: CASSQGLRSTDTQYF. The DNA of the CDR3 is TGCGCCAGCAGCCAAGGCTTGAGGAGCACAGATACGCAGTATTTT.

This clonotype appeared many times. The DNA of the CDR3 is TGTGCCAGCAGCCGGACCCAGGGTTACACTGAAGCTTTCTTT. This encodes CASSRTQGYTEAFF. The rearrangement joins TRBV6-6 to TRBJ1-1; weak D call: TRBD1 (5 bases). V lost 6 bases and J lost 3, with 14 bases in between. Germline V lookup: CDR1 MNHNY, CDR2 SVGAGI (reference sequence). This CDR3 comprises 14 residues.

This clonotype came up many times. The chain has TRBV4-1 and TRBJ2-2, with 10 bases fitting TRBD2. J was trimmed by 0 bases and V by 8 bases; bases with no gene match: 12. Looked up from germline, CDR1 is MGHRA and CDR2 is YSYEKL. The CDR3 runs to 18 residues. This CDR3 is CASGFASGGRANTGELFF. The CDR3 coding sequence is TGCGCCAGCGGATTCGCTAGCGGGGGTCGCGCGAACACCGGGGAGCTGTTTTTT.